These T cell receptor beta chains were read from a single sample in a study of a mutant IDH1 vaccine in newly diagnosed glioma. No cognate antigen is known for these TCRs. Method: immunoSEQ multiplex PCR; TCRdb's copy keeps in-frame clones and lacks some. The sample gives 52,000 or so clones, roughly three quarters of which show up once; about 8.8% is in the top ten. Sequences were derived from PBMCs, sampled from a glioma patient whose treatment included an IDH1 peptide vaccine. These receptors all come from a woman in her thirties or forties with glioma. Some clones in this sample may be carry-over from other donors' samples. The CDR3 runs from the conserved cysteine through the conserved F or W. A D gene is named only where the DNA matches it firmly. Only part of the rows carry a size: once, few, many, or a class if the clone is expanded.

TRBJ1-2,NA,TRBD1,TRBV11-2,TGTGCCAGCAGCTTACTTCGGGACAGCATGGAATACACCTTC,CASSLLRDSMEYTF
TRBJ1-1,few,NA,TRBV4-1,TGCGCCAGCAGCCAAGCGGGGAGCAACACTGAAGCTTTCTTT,CASSQAGSNTEAFF
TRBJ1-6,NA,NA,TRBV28,TGTGCCAGCAGTTCTAGGGGTTATAATTCACCCCTCCACTTT,CASSSRGYNSPLHF
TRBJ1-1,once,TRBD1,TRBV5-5,TGTGCCAGCAGCTGGCCGTCGACAGGGCCCACTGAAGCTTTCTTT,CASSWPSTGPTEAFF
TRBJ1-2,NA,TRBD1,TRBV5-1,TGCGCCAGCGCAGGGGGGGACTATGGCTACACCTTC,CASAGGDYGYTF
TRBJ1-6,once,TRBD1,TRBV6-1,TGTGCCAGCAGATCCGGGACAGGGAACTCACCCCTCCACTTT,CASRSGTGNSPLHF
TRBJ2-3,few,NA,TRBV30,TGTGCCTGGATCAGAGCGGGCACAGATACGCAGTATTTT,CAWIRAGTDTQYF
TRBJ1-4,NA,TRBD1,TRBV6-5,TGTGCCAGCAGCTTGGACAGGGAGGGGGAAAAACTGTTTTTT,CASSLDREGEKLFF
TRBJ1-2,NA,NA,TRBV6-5,TGTGCCAGCAGTTCTCTGGGGGACATCTATGGCTACACCTTC,CASSSLGDIYGYTF
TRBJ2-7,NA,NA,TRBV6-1,TGTGCCAGCAGTGAAGCCGGAGACGGTCCCTACGAGCAGTACTTC,CASSEAGDGPYEQYF
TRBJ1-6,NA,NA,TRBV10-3,TGTGCCATCGGGGGGACGGACGAAGGATCACCCCTCCACTTT,CAIGGTDEGSPLHF
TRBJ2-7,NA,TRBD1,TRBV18,TGTGCCAGCAAATTGACAGGGGATGCCTACGAGCAGTACTTC,CASKLTGDAYEQYF
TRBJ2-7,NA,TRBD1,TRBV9,TGTGCCAGCAGCGACCCAAAAGGGGGACAGGACTACGAGCAGTACTTC,CASSDPKGGQDYEQYF
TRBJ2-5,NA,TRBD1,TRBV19,TGTGCCAGTAGTGCAACCGGGACAGGGGGTACGGAGACCCAGTACTTC,CASSATGTGGTETQYF
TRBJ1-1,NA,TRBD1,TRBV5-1,TGCGCCAGCAGTCCGGACCCAGGGGGGTCGAACACTGAAGCTTTCTTT,CASSPDPGGSNTEAFF
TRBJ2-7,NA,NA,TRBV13,TGTGCCAGCAGCTTAGACGCCTCCTACGAGCAGTACTTC,CASSLDASYEQYF
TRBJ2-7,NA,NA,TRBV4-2,TGTGCCAGCAGCCAAGTCCGGGGGTACGAGCAGTACTTC,CASSQVRGYEQYF
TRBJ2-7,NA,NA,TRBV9,TGTGCCAGCAGCCCCGGGAGCGGGTACGAGCAGTACTTC,CASSPGSGYEQYF
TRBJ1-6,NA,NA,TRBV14,TGTGCCAGCAGCCAAGGCGACAGCTCCTATAATTCACCCCTCCACTTT,CASSQGDSSYNSPLHF
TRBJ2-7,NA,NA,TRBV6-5,TGTGCCAGCAGTTACTCGAGGAGCTCCTACGAGCAGTACTTC,CASSYSRSSYEQYF
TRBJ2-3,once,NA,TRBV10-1,TGCGCCAGCAGTGAGGACAGCACAGATACGCAGTATTTT,CASSEDSTDTQYF
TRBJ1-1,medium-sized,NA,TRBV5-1,TGCGCCAGCAGCTTGACAGGGCCGGAGAACACTGAAGCTTTCTTT,CASSLTGPENTEAFF